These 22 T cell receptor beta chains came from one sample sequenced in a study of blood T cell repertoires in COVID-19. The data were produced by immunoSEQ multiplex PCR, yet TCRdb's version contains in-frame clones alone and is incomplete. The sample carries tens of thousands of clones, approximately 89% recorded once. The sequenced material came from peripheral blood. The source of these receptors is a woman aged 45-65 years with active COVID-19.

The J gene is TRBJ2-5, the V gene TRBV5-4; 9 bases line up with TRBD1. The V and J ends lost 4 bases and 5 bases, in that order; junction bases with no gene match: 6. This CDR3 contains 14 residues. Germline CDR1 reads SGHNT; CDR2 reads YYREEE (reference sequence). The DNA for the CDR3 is TGTGCCAGCAGCGGAACAGGGGGCCGTGAGACCCAGTACTTC. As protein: CASSGTGGRETQYF. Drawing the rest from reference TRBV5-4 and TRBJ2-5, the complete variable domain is ETGVTQSPTHLIKTRGQQVTLRCSSQSGHNTVSWYQQALGQGPQFIFQYYREEENGRGNFPPRFSGLQFPNYSSELNVNALELDDSALYLCASSGTGGRETQYFGPGTRLLVL.

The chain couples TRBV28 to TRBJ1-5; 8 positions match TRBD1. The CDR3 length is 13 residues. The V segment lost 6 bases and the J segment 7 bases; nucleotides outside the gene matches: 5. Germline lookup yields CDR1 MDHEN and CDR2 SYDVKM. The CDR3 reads CASRQGAKQPQHF. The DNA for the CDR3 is TGTGCCAGCAGGCAGGGGGCAAAACAGCCCCAGCATTTT.

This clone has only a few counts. CDR3 nucleotides: TGCGCCAGCAGCCCCGGTGGACTAGCGGGAGCAAGGAATGAGCAGTTCTTC. Translation: CASSPGGLAGARNEQFF. The rearrangement joins TRBV5-1 to TRBJ2-1, with 13 bases aligning to TRBD2. There are 17 residues in the CDR3. Unmatched junction bases numbered 11, after V lost 4 bases and J lost 7 bases. Germline loops: CDR1 SGHRS, CDR2 YFSETQ.

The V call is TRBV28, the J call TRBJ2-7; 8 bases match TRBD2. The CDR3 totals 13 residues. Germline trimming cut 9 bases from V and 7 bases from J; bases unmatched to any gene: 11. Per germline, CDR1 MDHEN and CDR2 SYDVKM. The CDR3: CASERESPREQYF. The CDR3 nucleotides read TGTGCCAGTGAGCGGGAGAGCCCAAGGGAGCAGTACTTC.

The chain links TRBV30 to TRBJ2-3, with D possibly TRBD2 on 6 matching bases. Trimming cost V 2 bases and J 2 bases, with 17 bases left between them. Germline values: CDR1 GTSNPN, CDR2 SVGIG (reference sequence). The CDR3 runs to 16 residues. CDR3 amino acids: CAWSYWAGSNTDTQYF. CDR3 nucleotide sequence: TGTGCCTGGAGTTACTGGGCGGGATCTAACACAGATACGCAGTATTTT. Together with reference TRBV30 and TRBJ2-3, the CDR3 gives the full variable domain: SQTIHQWPATLVQPVGSPLSLECTVEGTSNPNLYWYRQAAGRGLQLLFYSVGIGQISSEVPQNLSASRPQDRQFILSSKKLLLSDSGFYLCAWSYWAGSNTDTQYFGPGTRLTVL.

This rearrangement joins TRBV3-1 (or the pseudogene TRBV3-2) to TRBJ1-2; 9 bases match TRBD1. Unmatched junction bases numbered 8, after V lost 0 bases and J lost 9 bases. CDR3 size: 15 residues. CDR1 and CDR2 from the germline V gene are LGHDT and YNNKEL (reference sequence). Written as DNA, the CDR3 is TGTGCCAGCAGCCAAGAATGGGACAGGGAAAAGAGCTACACCTTC. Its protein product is CASSQEWDREKSYTF.

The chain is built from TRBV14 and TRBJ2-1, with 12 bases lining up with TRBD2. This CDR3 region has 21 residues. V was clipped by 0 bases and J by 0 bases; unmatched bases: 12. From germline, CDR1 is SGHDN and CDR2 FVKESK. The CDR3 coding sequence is TGTGCCAGCAGCCAAGATAAATCCGGGACTAGCGGGTTTAGCTCCTACAATGAGCAGTTCTTC. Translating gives CASSQDKSGTSGFSSYNEQFF.

The CDR3 bases are TGTGCCATCAGTAGTTGGACTAGCGGTTACAATGAGCAGTTCTTC. Its translation is CAISSWTSGYNEQFF. The V gene is TRBV10-3, the J gene TRBJ2-1, with 10 bases aligning to TRBD2. Unmatched junction bases numbered 5, after V lost 5 bases and J lost 4 bases. The CDR3 totals 15 residues. Per the germline V gene, CDR1 is ENHRY and CDR2 is SYGVKD.

For the CDR3, the DNA is TGTGCCTGGAGTGTAATCCCAGACAGATACATTCAGCCCCAGCATTTT. Translation gives CAWSVIPDRYIQPQHF. V usage is TRBV30 and J usage is TRBJ1-5; weak D call: TRBD1 (5 bases). CDR3 length equals 16 residues. Germline V CDR1 and CDR2: GTSNPN, SVGIG (reference sequence). V was clipped by 0 bases and J by 6 bases, with 18 bases between them. The full variable domain, rest sourced from reference TRBV30 and TRBJ1-5, is SQTIHQWPATLVQPVGSPLSLECTVEGTSNPNLYWYRQAAGRGLQLLFYSVGIGQISSEVPQNLSASRPQDRQFILSSKKLLLSDSGFYLCAWSVIPDRYIQPQHFGDGTRLSIL.

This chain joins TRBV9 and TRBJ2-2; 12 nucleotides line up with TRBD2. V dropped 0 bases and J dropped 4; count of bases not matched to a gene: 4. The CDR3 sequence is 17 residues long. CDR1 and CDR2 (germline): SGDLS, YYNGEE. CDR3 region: CASSVEASGRATGELFF. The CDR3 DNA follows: TGTGCCAGCAGCGTAGAGGCTAGCGGGAGGGCCACCGGGGAGCTGTTTTTT.

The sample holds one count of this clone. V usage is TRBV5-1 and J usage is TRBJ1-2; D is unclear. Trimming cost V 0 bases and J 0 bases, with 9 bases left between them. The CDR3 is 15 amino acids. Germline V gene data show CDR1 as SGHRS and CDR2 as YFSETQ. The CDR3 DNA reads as TGCGCCAGCAGCTTGGGAGCCCAGGCTAACTATGGCTACACCTTC. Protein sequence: CASSLGAQANYGYTF.

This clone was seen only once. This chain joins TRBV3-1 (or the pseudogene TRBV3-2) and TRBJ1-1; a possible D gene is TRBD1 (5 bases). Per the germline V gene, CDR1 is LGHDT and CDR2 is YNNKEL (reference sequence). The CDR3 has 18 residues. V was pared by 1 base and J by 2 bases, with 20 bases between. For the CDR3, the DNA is TGTGCCAGCAGCCAAGCGGGACTCCTAGAGGGGCTTAACACTGAAGCTTTCTTT. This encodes CASSQAGLLEGLNTEAFF.

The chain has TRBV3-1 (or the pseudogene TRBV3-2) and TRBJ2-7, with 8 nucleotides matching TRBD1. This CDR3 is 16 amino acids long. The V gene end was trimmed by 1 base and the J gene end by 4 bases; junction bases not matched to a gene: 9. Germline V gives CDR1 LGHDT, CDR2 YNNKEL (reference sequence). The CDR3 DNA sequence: TGTGCCAGCAGCCAAGGTCGACCAGGGACAGGATACGAGCAGTACTTC. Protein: CASSQGRPGTGYEQYF.

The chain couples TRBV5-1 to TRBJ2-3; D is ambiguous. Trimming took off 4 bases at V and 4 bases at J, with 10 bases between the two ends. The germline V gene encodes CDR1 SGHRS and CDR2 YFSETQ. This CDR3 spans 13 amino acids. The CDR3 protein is CASSPVPPDTQYF. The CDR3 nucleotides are TGCGCCAGCAGCCCCGTCCCCCCAGATACGCAGTATTTT.

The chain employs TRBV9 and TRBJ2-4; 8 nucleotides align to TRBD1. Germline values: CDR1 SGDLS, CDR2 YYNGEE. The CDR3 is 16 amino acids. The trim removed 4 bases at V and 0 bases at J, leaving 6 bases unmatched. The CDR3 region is CASSTQGASAKNIQYF. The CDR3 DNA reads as TGTGCCAGCAGCACCCAGGGGGCGTCAGCCAAAAACATTCAGTACTTC.

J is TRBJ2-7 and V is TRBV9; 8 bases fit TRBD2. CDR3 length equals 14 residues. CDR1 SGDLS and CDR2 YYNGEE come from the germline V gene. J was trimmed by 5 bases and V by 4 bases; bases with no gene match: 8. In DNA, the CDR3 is TGTGCCAGCAGCTCAGCGGGAGATGCCCACGAGCAGTACTTC. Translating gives CASSSAGDAHEQYF.

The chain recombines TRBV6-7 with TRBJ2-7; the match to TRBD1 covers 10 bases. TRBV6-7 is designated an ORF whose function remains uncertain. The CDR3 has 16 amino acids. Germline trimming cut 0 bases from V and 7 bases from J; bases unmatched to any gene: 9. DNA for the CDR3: TGTGCCAGCAGTTACTCGAGGGACAGGGGTTCAGGAGAGCAGTACTTC. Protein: CASSYSRDRGSGEQYF.

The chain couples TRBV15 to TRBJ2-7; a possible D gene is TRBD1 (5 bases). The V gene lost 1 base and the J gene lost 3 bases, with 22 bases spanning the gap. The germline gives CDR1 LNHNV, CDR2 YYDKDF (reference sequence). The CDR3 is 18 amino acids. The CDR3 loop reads CATSRVRASLPEDYEQYF. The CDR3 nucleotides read TGTGCCACCAGCAGAGTCAGGGCTTCACTGCCGGAAGACTACGAGCAGTACTTC.

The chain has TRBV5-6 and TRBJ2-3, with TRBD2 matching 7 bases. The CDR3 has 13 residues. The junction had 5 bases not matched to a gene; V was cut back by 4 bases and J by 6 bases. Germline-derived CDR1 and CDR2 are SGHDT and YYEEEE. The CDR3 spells CASSRSGIDTQYF. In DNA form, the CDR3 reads TGTGCCAGCAGCCGGAGCGGGATTGATACGCAGTATTTT. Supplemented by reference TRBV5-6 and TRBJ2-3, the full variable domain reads DAGVTQSPTHLIKTRGQQVTLRCSPKSGHDTVSWYQQALGQGPQFIFQYYEEEERQRGNFPDRFSGHQFPNYSSELNVNALLLGDSALYLCASSRSGIDTQYFGPGTRLTVL.

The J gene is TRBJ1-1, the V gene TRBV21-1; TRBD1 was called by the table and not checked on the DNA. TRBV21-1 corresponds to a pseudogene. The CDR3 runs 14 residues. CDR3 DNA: TGTGCCAGCAGCAAACACAGGATGAACACTGAAGCTTTCTTT. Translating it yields CASSKHRMNTEAFF.

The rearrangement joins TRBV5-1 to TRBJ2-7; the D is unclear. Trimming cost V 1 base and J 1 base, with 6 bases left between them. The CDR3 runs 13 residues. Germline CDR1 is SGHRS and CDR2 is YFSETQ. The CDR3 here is CASSLWASYEQYF. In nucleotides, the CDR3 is TGCGCCAGCAGCTTGTGGGCGTCCTACGAGCAGTACTTC.

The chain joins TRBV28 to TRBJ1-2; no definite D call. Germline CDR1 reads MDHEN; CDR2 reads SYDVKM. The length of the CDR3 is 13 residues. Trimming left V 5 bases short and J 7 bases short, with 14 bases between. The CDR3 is CASSPRFSGGYTF. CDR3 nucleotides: TGTGCCAGCAGTCCTCGGTTTTCGGGTGGCTACACCTTC.